The clone carrying this TCR beta chain was seen ten or more times. This CDR3 has 15 amino acids. With 6 bases clipped from V and 3 bases from J, the junction kept 8 bases outside the gene matches. This specimen comes from a study of T cells in Graves' hyperthyroidism and ophthalmopathy. RNA transcripts served as the template for amplifying TCR beta CDR3 regions. The HTBI primer set was used in a first-round RT-PCR of the TCR CDR3. TCRdb called the multiplex PCR reads again in MiXCR, with one record for every CDR3 protein. The profile shows more than 450,000 distinct CDR3 sequences, about 15% of them singletons.

The sequenced sample was blood. The chain links TRBV12-3 or TRBV12-4 to TRBJ2-7; 10 bases map to TRBD1. The clonotype was recovered from a woman aged 40 to 50 with Graves' hyperthyroidism. CDR3 coding DNA: TGTGCCAGCAGCCTGGGGGACAGGGGCGTCTACGAGCAGTACTTC. This sequence encodes CASSLGDRGVYEQYF.